Following are 6 T cell receptor beta chains from one sample sequenced in a study of blood T cell repertoires in COVID-19. Data came from immunoSEQ multiplex PCR; TCRdb stores just in-frame clones and leaves some out. Among about 180,000 clones listed, 80% to 85% were seen once. Material for sequencing was peripheral blood. These TCRs come from a woman aged 80 or older with COVID-19, enrolled during active disease.

This chain connects TRBV5-1 to TRBJ1-2; 11 positions match TRBD1. J was trimmed by 4 bases and V by 6 bases; bases with no gene match: 5. Germline V CDR1 and CDR2: SGHRS, YFSETQ. CDR3 length equals 14 residues. The DNA of the CDR3 is TGCGCCAGCACCAAGGGACAGGGGGGCTATGGCTACACCTTC. Amino acids: CASTKGQGGYGYTF. Looking up the rest from reference TRBV5-1 and TRBJ1-2 gives the full variable domain: KAGVTQTPRYLIKTRGQQVTLSCSPISGHRSVSWYQQTPGQGLQFLFEYFSETQRNKGNFPGRFSGRQFSNSRSEMNVSTLELGDSALYLCASTKGQGGYGYTFGSGTRLTVV.

The chain recombines TRBV19 with TRBJ1-3; D remains unclear. Germline V gene lookup returns CDR1 LNHDA and CDR2 SQIVND (reference sequence). The length of the CDR3 is 16 residues. Deletions cut 3 bases from V and 0 bases from J, with 12 bases between. DNA of the CDR3: TGTGCCAGTAGTATCGGACTGCCGTACTCTGGAAACACCATATATTTT. This encodes CASSIGLPYSGNTIYF.

The genes are TRBV9 and TRBJ1-1; 7 nucleotides agree with TRBD1. The CDR3 runs to 15 residues. Germline V gene lookup returns CDR1 SGDLS and CDR2 YYNGEE. The J segment lost 0 bases and the V segment lost 4 bases, leaving 6 bases of the junction unmatched. The CDR3 reads CASSFATGLNTEAFF. The CDR3 nucleotides are TGTGCCAGCAGCTTCGCGACAGGGTTGAACACTGAAGCTTTCTTT.

In this sample, this clone turned up a few times. This chain connects TRBV19 to TRBJ2-5; D gene unclear. Germline V lookup: CDR1 LNHDA, CDR2 SQIVND (reference sequence). The CDR3 consists of 15 residues. V lost 2 bases, J lost 0 bases, and 10 bases lay in between. CDR3 sequence (DNA): TGTGCCAGTAGTATAAGTAGTTCGTACCAAGAGACCCAGTACTTC. This gives the protein CASSISSSYQETQYF.

The chain has TRBV19 and TRBJ1-2, with D maybe TRBD1 (6 bases). Germline V gene sequence: CDR1 LNHDA, CDR2 SQIVND (reference sequence). Trimming cost V 3 bases and J 7 bases, with 12 bases left between them. This CDR3 comprises 13 residues. This CDR3 reads CASSMGAPFGYTF. The CDR3 DNA follows: TGTGCCAGTAGTATGGGGGCGCCGTTTGGCTACACCTTC.

This chain's CDR3 is CASSSYEQYF. CDR3 DNA sequence: TGTGCCAGTAGTTCATACGAGCAGTACTTC. The chain employs TRBV19 and TRBJ2-7; D remains ambiguous. Trimming left V 5 bases short and J 4 bases short, with 3 bases between. Germline CDR1 and CDR2: LNHDA and SQIVND (reference sequence). This CDR3 comprises 10 residues.